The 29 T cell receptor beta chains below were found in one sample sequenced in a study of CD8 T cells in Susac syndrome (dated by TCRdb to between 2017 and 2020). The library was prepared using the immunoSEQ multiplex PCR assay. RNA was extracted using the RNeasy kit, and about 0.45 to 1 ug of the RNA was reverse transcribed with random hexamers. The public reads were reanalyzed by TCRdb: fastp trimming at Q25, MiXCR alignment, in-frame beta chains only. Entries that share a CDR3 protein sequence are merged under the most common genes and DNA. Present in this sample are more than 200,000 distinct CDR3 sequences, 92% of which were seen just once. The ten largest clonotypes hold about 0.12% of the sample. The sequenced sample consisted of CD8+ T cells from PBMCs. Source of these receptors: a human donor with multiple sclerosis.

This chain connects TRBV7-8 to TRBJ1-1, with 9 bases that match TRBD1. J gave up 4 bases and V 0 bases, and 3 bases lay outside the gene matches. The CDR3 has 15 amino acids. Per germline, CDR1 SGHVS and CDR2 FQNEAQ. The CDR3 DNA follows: TGTGCCAGCAGCTTAGCTGGGACAGGGAGCACTGAAGCTTTCTTT. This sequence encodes CASSLAGTGSTEAFF.

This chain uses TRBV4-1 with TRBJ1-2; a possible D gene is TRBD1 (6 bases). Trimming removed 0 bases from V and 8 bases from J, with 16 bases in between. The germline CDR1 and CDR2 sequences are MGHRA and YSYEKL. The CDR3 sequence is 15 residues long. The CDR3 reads CASSQDPGGAGGYTF. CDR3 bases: TGCGCCAGCAGCCAAGACCCCGGGGGGGCAGGAGGCTACACCTTC.

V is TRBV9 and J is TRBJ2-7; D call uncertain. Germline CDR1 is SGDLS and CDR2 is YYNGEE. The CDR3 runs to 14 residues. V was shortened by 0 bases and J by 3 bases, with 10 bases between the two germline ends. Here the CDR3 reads CASSVGANSYEQYF. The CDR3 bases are TGTGCCAGCAGCGTAGGCGCTAATAGCTACGAGCAGTACTTC.

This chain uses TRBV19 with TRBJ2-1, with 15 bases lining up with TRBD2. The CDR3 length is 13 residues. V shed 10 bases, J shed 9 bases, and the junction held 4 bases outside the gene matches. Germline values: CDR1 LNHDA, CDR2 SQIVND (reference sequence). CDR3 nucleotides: TGTGCCACCGGACTAGCGGGAGGGGGTGAGCAGTTCTTC. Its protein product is CATGLAGGGEQFF.

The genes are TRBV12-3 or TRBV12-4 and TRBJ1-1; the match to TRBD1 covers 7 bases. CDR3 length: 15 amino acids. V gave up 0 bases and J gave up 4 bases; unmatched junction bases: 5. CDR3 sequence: CASSLAVTGTTEAFF. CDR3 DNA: TGTGCCAGCAGTTTAGCGGTGACAGGGACCACTGAAGCTTTCTTT.

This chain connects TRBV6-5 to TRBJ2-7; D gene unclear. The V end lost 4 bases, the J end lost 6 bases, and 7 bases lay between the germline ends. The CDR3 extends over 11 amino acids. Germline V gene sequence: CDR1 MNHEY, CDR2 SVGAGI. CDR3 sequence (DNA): TGTGCCAGCAGTTTTCAGCGCGAGCAGTACTTC. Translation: CASSFQREQYF.

The DNA of the CDR3 is TGTGCCAGCAGCTTAGGGACAGGGGAGGTCACTGAAGCTTTCTTT. Amino acids: CASSLGTGEVTEAFF. The chain joins TRBV7-9 to TRBJ1-1; 9 nucleotides agree with TRBD1. Germline V CDR1 and CDR2: SEHNR, FQNEAQ (reference sequence). V was pared by 1 base and J by 4 bases, with 4 bases of the junction left unmatched. The CDR3 extends over 15 amino acids.

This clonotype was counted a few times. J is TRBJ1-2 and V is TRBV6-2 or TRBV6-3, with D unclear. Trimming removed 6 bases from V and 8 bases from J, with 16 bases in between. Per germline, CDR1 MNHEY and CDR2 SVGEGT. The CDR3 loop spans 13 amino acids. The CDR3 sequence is CASSSAPPRGYTF. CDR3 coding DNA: TGTGCCAGCAGCTCTGCCCCCCCGAGAGGCTACACCTTC.

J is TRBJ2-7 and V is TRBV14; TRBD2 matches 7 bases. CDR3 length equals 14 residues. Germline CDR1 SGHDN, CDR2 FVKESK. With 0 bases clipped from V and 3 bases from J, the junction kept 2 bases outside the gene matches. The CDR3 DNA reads TGTGCCAGCAGCCAAGAAACTAGCGTCTACGAGCAGTACTTC. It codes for CASSQETSVYEQYF.

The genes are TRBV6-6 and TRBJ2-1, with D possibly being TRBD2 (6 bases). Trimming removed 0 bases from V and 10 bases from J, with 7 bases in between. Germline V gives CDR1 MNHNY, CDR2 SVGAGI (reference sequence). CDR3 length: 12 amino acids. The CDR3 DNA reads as TGTGCCAGCAGTTACTCTGGACTAGAGCAGTTCTTC. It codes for CASSYSGLEQFF.

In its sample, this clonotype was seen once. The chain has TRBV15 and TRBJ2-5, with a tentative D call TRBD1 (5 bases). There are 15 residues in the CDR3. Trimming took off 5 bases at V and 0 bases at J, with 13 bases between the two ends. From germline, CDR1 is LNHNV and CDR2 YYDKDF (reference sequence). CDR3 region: CATSQPRGYQETQYF. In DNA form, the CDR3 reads TGTGCCACCAGCCAACCTAGGGGATACCAAGAGACCCAGTACTTC. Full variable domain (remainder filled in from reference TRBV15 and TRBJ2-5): DAMVIQNPRYQVTQFGKPVTLSCSQTLNHNVMYWYQQKSSQAPKLLFHYYDKDFNNEADTPDNFQSRRPNTSFCFLDIRSPGLGDTAMYLCATSQPRGYQETQYFGPGTRLLVL.

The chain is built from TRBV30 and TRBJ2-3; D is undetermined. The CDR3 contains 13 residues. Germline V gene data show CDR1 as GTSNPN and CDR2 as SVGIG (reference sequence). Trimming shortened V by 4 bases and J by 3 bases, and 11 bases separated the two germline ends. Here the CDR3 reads CAWNDVGTDTQYF. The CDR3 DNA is TGTGCCTGGAATGATGTGGGAACAGATACGCAGTATTTT.

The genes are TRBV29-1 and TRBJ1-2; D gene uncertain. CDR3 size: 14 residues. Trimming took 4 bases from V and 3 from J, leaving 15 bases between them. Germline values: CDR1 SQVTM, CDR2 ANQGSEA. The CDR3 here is CSVGEIREDYGYTF. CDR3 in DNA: TGCAGCGTTGGCGAGATCCGGGAGGACTATGGCTACACCTTC.

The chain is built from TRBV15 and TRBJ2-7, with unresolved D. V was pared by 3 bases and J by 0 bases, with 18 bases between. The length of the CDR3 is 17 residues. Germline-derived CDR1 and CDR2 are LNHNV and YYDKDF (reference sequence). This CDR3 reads CATSSLWVDPSSYEQYF. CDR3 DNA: TGTGCCACCAGCAGTCTATGGGTGGACCCGAGCTCCTACGAGCAGTACTTC.

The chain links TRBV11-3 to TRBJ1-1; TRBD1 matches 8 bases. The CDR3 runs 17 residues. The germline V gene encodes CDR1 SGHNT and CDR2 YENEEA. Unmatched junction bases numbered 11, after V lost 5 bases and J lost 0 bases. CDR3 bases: TGTGCCAGCAGCCAATACTCGCCCAGGGGGCTGAACACTGAAGCTTTCTTT. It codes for CASSQYSPRGLNTEAFF.

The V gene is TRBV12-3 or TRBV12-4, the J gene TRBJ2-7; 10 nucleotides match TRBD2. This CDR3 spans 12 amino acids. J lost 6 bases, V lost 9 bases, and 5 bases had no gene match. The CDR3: CASSGTSVEQYF. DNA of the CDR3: TGTGCCAGTTCCGGGACTAGCGTCGAGCAGTACTTC.

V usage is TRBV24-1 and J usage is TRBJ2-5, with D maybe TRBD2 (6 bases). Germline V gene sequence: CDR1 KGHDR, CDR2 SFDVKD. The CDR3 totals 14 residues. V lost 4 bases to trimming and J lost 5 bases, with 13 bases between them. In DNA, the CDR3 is TGTGCCACCAGTGACTGGGACTCTGGGGAGACCCAGTACTTC. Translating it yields CATSDWDSGETQYF.

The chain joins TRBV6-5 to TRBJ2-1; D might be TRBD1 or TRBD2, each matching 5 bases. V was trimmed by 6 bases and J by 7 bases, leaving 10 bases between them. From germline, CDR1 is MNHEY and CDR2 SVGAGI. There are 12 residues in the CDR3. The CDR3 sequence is CASRSWGNEQFF. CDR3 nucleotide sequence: TGTGCCAGCAGAAGTTGGGGGAATGAGCAGTTCTTC.

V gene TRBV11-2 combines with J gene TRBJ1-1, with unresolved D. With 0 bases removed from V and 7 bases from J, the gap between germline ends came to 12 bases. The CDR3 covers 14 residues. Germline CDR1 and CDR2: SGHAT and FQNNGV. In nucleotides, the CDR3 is TGTGCCAGCAGCTTAGATCGTTTTGGGAATGAAGCTTTCTTT. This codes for CASSLDRFGNEAFF.

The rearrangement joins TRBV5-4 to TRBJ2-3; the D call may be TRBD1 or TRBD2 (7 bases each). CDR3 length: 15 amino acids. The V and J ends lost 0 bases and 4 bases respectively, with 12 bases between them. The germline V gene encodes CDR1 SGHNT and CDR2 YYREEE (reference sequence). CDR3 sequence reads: CASSLVQGGADTQYF. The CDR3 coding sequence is TGTGCCAGCAGCTTGGTCCAGGGGGGGGCAGATACGCAGTATTTT.

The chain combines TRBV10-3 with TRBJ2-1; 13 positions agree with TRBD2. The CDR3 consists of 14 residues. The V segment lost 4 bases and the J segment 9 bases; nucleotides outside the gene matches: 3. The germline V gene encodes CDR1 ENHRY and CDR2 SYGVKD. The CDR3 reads CAISGTSGGVEQFF. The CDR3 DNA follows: TGTGCCATCAGTGGGACTAGCGGGGGCGTTGAGCAGTTCTTC.

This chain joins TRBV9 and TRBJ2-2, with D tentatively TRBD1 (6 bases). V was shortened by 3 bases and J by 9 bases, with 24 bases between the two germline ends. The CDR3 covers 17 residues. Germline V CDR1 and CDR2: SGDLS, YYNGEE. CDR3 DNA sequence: TGTGCCAGCAGCGAAACAGGGCGTACCGCTCCCGGTCGGGAGCTGTTTTTT. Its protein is CASSETGRTAPGRELFF.

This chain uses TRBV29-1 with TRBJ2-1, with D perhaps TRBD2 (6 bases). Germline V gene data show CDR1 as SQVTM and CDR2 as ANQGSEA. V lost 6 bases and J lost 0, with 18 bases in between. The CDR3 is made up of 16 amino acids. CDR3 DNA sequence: TGCAGCGTGAGGGCGGGGATGGGAGGCTCCTACAATGAGCAGTTCTTC. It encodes CSVRAGMGGSYNEQFF.

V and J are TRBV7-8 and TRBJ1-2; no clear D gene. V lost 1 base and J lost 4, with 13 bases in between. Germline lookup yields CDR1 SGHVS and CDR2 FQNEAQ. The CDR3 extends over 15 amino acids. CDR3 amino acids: CASSLDGRTSYGYTF. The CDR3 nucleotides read TGTGCCAGCAGCTTAGACGGACGGACCAGCTATGGCTACACCTTC.

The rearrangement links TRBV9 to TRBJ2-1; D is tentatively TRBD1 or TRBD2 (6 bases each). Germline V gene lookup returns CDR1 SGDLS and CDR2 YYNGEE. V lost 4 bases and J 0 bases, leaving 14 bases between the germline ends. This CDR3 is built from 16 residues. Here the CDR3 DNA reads TGTGCCAGCAGCTTGGGGGGCGAAAGCTCCTACAATGAGCAGTTCTTC. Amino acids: CASSLGGESSYNEQFF.

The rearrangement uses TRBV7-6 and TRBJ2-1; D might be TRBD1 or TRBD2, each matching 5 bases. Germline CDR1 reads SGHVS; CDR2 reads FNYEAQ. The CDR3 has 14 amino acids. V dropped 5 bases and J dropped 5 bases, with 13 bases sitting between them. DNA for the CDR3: TGTGCCAGCAGCCCCTTGAGGGGTGACAATGAGCAGTTCTTC. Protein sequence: CASSPLRGDNEQFF.

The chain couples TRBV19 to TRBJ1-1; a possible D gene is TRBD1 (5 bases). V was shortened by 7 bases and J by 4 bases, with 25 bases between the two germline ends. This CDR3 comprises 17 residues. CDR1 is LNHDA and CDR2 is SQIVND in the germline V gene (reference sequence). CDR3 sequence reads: CASTKIHPQGATTEAFF. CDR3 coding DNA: TGTGCCAGTACCAAAATACACCCCCAGGGAGCGACCACTGAAGCTTTCTTT. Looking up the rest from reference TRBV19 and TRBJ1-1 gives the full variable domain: DGGITQSPKYLFRKEGQNVTLSCEQNLNHDAMYWYRQDPGQGLRLIYYSQIVNDFQKGDIAEGYSVSREKKESFPLTVTSAQKNPTAFYLCASTKIHPQGATTEAFFGQGTRLTVV.

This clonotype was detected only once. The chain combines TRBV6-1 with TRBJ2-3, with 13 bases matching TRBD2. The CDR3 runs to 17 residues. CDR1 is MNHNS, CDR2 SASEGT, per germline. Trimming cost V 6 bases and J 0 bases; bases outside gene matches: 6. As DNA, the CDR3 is TGTGCCAGCAGGGCCACACTAGCGGGAGGGAGCACAGATACGCAGTATTTT. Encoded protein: CASRATLAGGSTDTQYF.

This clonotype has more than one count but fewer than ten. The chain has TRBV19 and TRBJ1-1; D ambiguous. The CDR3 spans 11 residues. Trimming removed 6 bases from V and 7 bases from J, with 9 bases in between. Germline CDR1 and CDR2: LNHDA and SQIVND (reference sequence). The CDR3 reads CASSLRGEAFF. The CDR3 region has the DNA TGTGCCAGTAGCCTCCGGGGTGAAGCTTTCTTT.